Listed below are T cell receptor beta chains from one sample, sequenced in a study of lymphopenia after photon versus proton radiotherapy. The protocol was immunoSEQ multiplex PCR, while the TCRdb copy is restricted to in-frame clones and leaves out a portion. Of about 55,000 clones listed, about 81% were seen once; the top ten hold around 2%. The sequences come from peripheral blood, collected from a patient treated with proton-based radiotherapy. The source of these receptors is a man between 60 and 75 years old with pancreatic cancer. Each CDR3 is given with its conserved first and last residue. The D gene is left open where the match is weak.

V	D	CDR3
TRBV6-5	NA	CASSYGQGLGELFF
TRBV2	NA	CASSEDRGEQYF
TRBV5-4	TRBD2	CASSSYAGRGNEQFF
TRBV5-6	TRBD1	CASSLRTGGSTDTQYF
TRBV27	NA	CASSSLTENTEAFF
TRBV28	NA	CASITGSYGQPQHF
TRBV9	NA	CASSVAPQGGNTIYF
TRBV7-9	NA	CASSLVGHEAFF
TRBV5-5	TRBD1	CASSPTGGGDSNQPQHF
TRBV10-3	NA	CAISQGAGGPNEQFF
TRBV7-8	NA	CASSLRRERTEAFF
TRBV7-8	NA	CASSLGTNTEAFF